A single sample gave rise to the 28 T cell receptor beta chains below, sequenced in a study of blood T cell repertoires in COVID-19. This table comes from immunoSEQ multiplex PCR, and its TCRdb copy is limited to in-frame clones, with some not included. The table has roughly 130,000 clones, about 76% seen once; the top ten hold about an eighth. Sample: peripheral blood. The source of these receptors is a man at least 80 years old with acute or convalescent COVID-19.

The sample holds one count of this clone. The rearrangement joins TRBV27 to TRBJ1-5; the D gene is possibly TRBD1 (5 bases). There are 14 residues in the CDR3. Germline CDR1 MNHEY, CDR2 SMNVEV (reference sequence). Trimming shortened V by 8 bases and J by 4 bases, and 15 bases separated the two germline ends. DNA of the CDR3: TGTGCCAGCTCAGGGAGGGTGGGAAATCAGCCCCAGCATTTT. This encodes CASSGRVGNQPQHF.

This chain connects TRBV9 to TRBJ2-1, with D possibly matching TRBD2 (7 bases). The CDR3 length is 18 residues. Trimming removed 3 bases from V and 0 bases from J, with 19 bases in between. Germline V gene data show CDR1 as SGDLS and CDR2 as YYNGEE. The CDR3, as DNA: TGTGCCAGCAGCGCACGAGGGGGGGGGCGAAGCTCCTACAATGAGCAGTTCTTC. Amino acid sequence: CASSARGGGRSSYNEQFF. Looking up the rest from reference TRBV9 and TRBJ2-1 gives the full variable domain: DSGVTQTPKHLITATGQRVTLRCSPRSGDLSVYWYQQSLDQGLQFLIQYYNGEERAKGNILERFSAQQFPDLHSELNLSSLELGDSALYFCASSARGGGRSSYNEQFFGPGTRLTVL.

This clone was found a few times. The CDR3 spells CASSIDLEAFF. CDR3 sequence (DNA): TGTGCCAGTAGTATAGATCTTGAAGCTTTCTTT. The chain has TRBV19 and TRBJ1-1; D unclear. CDR1 and CDR2 from the germline V gene are LNHDA and SQIVND (reference sequence). Trimming left V 0 bases short and J 7 bases short, with 3 bases between. The CDR3 covers 11 residues. Full variable domain (missing parts from reference TRBV19 and TRBJ1-1): DGGITQSPKYLFRKEGQNVTLSCEQNLNHDAMYWYRQDPGQGLRLIYYSQIVNDFQKGDIAEGYSVSREKKESFPLTVTSAQKNPTAFYLCASSIDLEAFFGQGTRLTVV.

As concerns this clone: The same CDR3 arises from other DNA sequences in this sample as well. The chain has TRBV5-1 and TRBJ2-7; D is uncertain. V dropped 0 bases and J dropped 2 bases, with 6 bases sitting between them. CDR1 and CDR2 from the germline V gene are SGHRS and YFSETQ. The CDR3 has 13 amino acids. The CDR3 loop reads CASSLGHPYEQYF. As DNA, the CDR3 is TGCGCCAGCAGCTTGGGGCACCCCTACGAGCAGTACTTC.

This chain uses TRBV9 with TRBJ2-1, with 9 bases that match TRBD1. Germline V gene sequence: CDR1 SGDLS, CDR2 YYNGEE. The CDR3 length is 15 residues. The ends lost 3 bases at V and 2 bases at J; junction bases unmatched: 3. The CDR3 nucleotides read TGTGCCAGCAGCGAGGGACAGGGCCCCTACAATGAGCAGTTCTTC. As protein: CASSEGQGPYNEQFF. The full variable domain, completed using reference TRBV9 and TRBJ2-1, is DSGVTQTPKHLITATGQRVTLRCSPRSGDLSVYWYQQSLDQGLQFLIQYYNGEERAKGNILERFSAQQFPDLHSELNLSSLELGDSALYFCASSEGQGPYNEQFFGPGTRLTVL.

CDR3 in amino acids: CASSLWWGPTGEQFF. The CDR3 coding sequence is TGTGCCAGCAGCTTGTGGTGGGGGCCGACCGGCGAGCAGTTCTTC. The rearrangement joins TRBV5-6 to TRBJ2-1, with TRBD1 as a possible D gene (6 bases). The CDR3 contains 15 residues. V lost 1 base to trimming and J lost 10 bases, with 18 bases between them. In germline, CDR1 is SGHDT, CDR2 YYEEEE.

About this clone: Different DNA sequences within this sample yield the same CDR3. The chain is built from TRBV30 and TRBJ1-5; TRBD1 might be the D (5 bases). The CDR3 covers 15 residues. Per the germline V gene, CDR1 is GTSNPN and CDR2 is SVGIG (reference sequence). Trimming removed 3 bases at V and 4 bases at J, with 16 bases between. The chain's CDR3 is CAWSAAGRSNQPQHF. The CDR3 DNA follows: TGTGCCTGGAGCGCAGCGGGGCGGTCAAATCAGCCCCAGCATTTT.

The chain links TRBV7-2 to TRBJ2-7; maybe TRBD2 (5 bases). The CDR3 has 13 amino acids. Trimming pared 5 bases from V and 6 bases from J, leaving 14 bases between. Germline CDR1 is SGHTA and CDR2 is FQGNSA. The CDR3 sequence is CASSRVRLSEQYF. CDR3 DNA: TGTGCCAGCAGCCGAGTGAGACTAAGCGAGCAGTACTTC.

This chain joins TRBV6-2 or TRBV6-3 and TRBJ2-1; D perhaps matches TRBD2 (6 bases). V was clipped by 4 bases and J by 0 bases, with 10 bases between them. This CDR3 has 15 amino acids. Germline lookup yields CDR1 MNHEY and CDR2 SVGEGT. The chain's CDR3 is CASSSTGDSYNEQFF. The CDR3 DNA follows: TGTGCCAGCAGTTCCACGGGGGACTCCTACAATGAGCAGTTCTTC.

This clone was observed a handful of times. The chain is built from TRBV4-2 and TRBJ1-6, with 9 positions matching TRBD1. With 0 bases clipped from V and 9 bases from J, the junction kept 9 bases outside the gene matches. The CDR3 consists of 17 residues. Looked up from germline, CDR1 is LGHNA and CDR2 is YNFKEQ. In DNA, the CDR3 is TGTGCCAGCAGCCAAGATCCACGGACAGGGGTTGGTTCACCCCTCCACTTT. Encoded protein: CASSQDPRTGVGSPLHF.

This clone was observed a few times. The chain links TRBV15 to TRBJ2-2, with 7 bases identical to TRBD1. Germline V gene lookup returns CDR1 LNHNV and CDR2 YYDKDF (reference sequence). The CDR3 is 15 amino acids. With 4 bases clipped from V and 2 bases from J, the junction kept 4 bases outside the gene matches. CDR3 loop: CATSMTGLNTGELFF. As DNA, the CDR3 is TGTGCCACCAGCATGACAGGGTTAAACACCGGGGAGCTGTTTTTT.

This chain uses TRBV18 with TRBJ2-3, with D perhaps TRBD1 (6 bases). The germline CDR1 and CDR2 sequences are KGHSH and LQKENI. Trimming pared 3 bases from V and 0 bases from J, leaving 10 bases between. This CDR3 comprises 15 residues. The CDR3 nucleotides are TGTGCCAGCTCACCGGCAACAGGGAGCACAGATACGCAGTATTTT. Residues: CASSPATGSTDTQYF.

The chain has TRBV4-1 and TRBJ1-3, with 7 bases identical to TRBD1. The length of the CDR3 is 16 residues. CDR1 is MGHRA, CDR2 YSYEKL, per germline. The V segment lost 6 bases and the J segment 0 bases; nucleotides outside the gene matches: 8. Here the CDR3 DNA reads TGCGCCAGCAGTTCAGGGACAGTATACTCTGGAAACACCATATATTTT. Translating gives CASSSGTVYSGNTIYF.

The chain has TRBV19 and TRBJ2-1; the D gene is possibly TRBD1 (6 bases). CDR1 is LNHDA and CDR2 is SQIVND in the germline V gene (reference sequence). This CDR3 is built from 13 residues. V lost 3 bases and J 5 bases, leaving 8 bases between the germline ends. DNA of the CDR3: TGTGCCAGTAGTATCACAGGGAACAATGAGCAGTTCTTC. It yields the protein CASSITGNNEQFF.

Points on this clone: Other DNA sequences of this sample code for an identical CDR3. The chain carries TRBV5-4 and TRBJ2-5, with 14 bases identical to TRBD2. Germline V gene sequence: CDR1 SGHNT, CDR2 YYREEE (reference sequence). This CDR3 region has 16 residues. V was pared by 4 bases and J by 5 bases, with 7 bases of the junction left unmatched. DNA of the CDR3: TGTGCCAGCAGCGCCGGGACTAGCGGGGGCCGGGAGACCCAGTACTTC. Its protein product is CASSAGTSGGRETQYF.

This chain links TRBV7-9 with TRBJ1-5, with 10 bases matching TRBD1. Germline lookup yields CDR1 SEHNR and CDR2 FQNEAQ (reference sequence). After removal of 5 bases from V and 5 bases from J, the junction contained 3 bases not matched to a gene. The CDR3 runs to 14 residues. The CDR3 DNA reads TGTGCCAGCAGCCGGACAGGGGGACATCAGCCCCAGCATTTT. It yields the protein CASSRTGGHQPQHF.

In its sample, this clone was seen a few times. The chain uses TRBV6-1 and TRBJ1-2, with D unclear. V lost 0 bases to trimming and J lost 4 bases, with 15 bases between them. The CDR3 is made up of 16 amino acids. Germline V gene lookup returns CDR1 MNHNS and CDR2 SASEGT. The chain's CDR3 is CASSEARGWSAYGYTF. Written as DNA, the CDR3 is TGTGCCAGCAGTGAAGCGCGGGGTTGGAGTGCCTATGGCTACACCTTC.

This chain links TRBV2 with TRBJ2-5, with 9 nucleotides matching TRBD2. Germline loops: CDR1 SNHLY, CDR2 FYNNEI. Losses at the gene ends were 4 bases for V and 1 base for J; bases not matched to a gene: 4. There are 15 residues in the CDR3. The CDR3 sequence is CASSVRRGGQETQYF. CDR3 sequence (DNA): TGTGCCAGCAGTGTGAGGCGGGGGGGCCAAGAGACCCAGTACTTC.

This clone was picked up many times. The chain carries TRBV28 and TRBJ1-2; 7 nucleotides match TRBD1. Per germline, CDR1 MDHEN and CDR2 SYDVKM. After removal of 6 bases from V and 0 bases from J, the junction contained 4 bases not matched to a gene. There are 14 residues in the CDR3. CDR3 in amino acids: CASRTGTANYGYTF. CDR3 bases: TGTGCCAGCAGAACCGGGACAGCTAACTATGGCTACACCTTC.

The rearrangement links TRBV29-1 to TRBJ2-5, with TRBD2 matching over 7 bases. This CDR3 region has 14 residues. Trimming at V came to 6 bases and at J to 2 bases, leaving 9 bases not matched to a gene. CDR1 and CDR2 (germline): SQVTM, ANQGSEA. CDR3 residues: CSVIWGGDQETQYF. The CDR3 nucleotides are TGCAGCGTCATATGGGGGGGGGATCAAGAGACCCAGTACTTC.

The sample holds a few counts of this clone. The chain carries TRBV2 and TRBJ2-2, with TRBD1 matching over 9 bases. CDR1 and CDR2 (germline): SNHLY, FYNNEI. The V and J ends lost 3 bases and 4 bases, in that order; junction bases with no gene match: 6. The CDR3 spans 16 residues. The CDR3 here is CASSEEGQGFTGELFF. DNA for the CDR3: TGTGCCAGCAGTGAGGAGGGACAGGGATTCACCGGGGAGCTGTTTTTT.

The chain is built from TRBV27 and TRBJ2-5, with 12 bases identical to TRBD2. Germline loops: CDR1 MNHEY, CDR2 SMNVEV (reference sequence). The CDR3 spans 17 residues. V gave up 10 bases and J gave up 0 bases; unmatched junction bases: 12. The CDR3 DNA reads as TGTGCCACCACCCCTACTAGCGGGGGGTCGTACCAAGAGACCCAGTACTTC. Encoded protein: CATTPTSGGSYQETQYF.

This clone was seen a few times. This sequence joins TRBV7-2 and TRBJ2-7; 9 bases fit TRBD2. The ends lost 5 bases at V and 5 bases at J; junction bases unmatched: 7. This CDR3 is 14 amino acids long. Germline CDR1 is SGHTA and CDR2 is FQGNSA. CDR3 nucleotides: TGTGCCAGCAGCCGGGGGGCTAGCGGGGACGAGCAGTACTTC. Translated: CASSRGASGDEQYF.

The chain employs TRBV7-8 and TRBJ2-2; D possibly corresponds to TRBD2 (6 bases). CDR3 length: 16 amino acids. Looked up from germline, CDR1 is SGHVS and CDR2 is FQNEAQ. V was cut by 2 bases and J by 6 bases, with 16 bases left in between. The CDR3 sequence is CASSLPLSSVSGELFF. The CDR3 nucleotides read TGTGCCAGCAGCTTACCGCTTTCTAGCGTATCCGGGGAGCTGTTTTTT.

The chain combines TRBV9 with TRBJ1-5, with no clear D. The V gene's germline CDR1 is SGDLS and CDR2 YYNGEE. Trimming stripped 0 bases from V and 0 bases from J, with 7 bases between. The CDR3 is made up of 15 amino acids. The CDR3 sequence: CASSVGKSSNQPQHF. The CDR3 DNA reads as TGTGCCAGCAGCGTAGGCAAGAGTAGCAATCAGCCCCAGCATTTT.

Only one count was recorded for this clone. This sequence joins TRBV2 and TRBJ1-1, with 10 bases identical to TRBD1. The CDR3 runs 16 residues. Germline-derived CDR1 and CDR2 are SNHLY and FYNNEI. V gave up 6 bases and J gave up 0 bases; unmatched junction bases: 7. The CDR3 nucleotides are TGTGCCAGCAGACCGACAGGGGGCCCCATGAACACTGAAGCTTTCTTT. Its translation: CASRPTGGPMNTEAFF.

This sequence joins TRBV30 and TRBJ1-6; D is unresolved. Trimming cost V 0 bases and J 10 bases, with 7 bases left between them. Germline CDR1 is GTSNPN and CDR2 is SVGIG (reference sequence). The CDR3 has 12 amino acids. The CDR3: CAWSVGRSPLHF. CDR3 DNA sequence: TGTGCCTGGAGTGTGGGGAGGTCACCCCTCCACTTT. The full variable domain, its missing parts supplied by reference TRBV30 and TRBJ1-6, is SQTIHQWPATLVQPVGSPLSLECTVEGTSNPNLYWYRQAAGRGLQLLFYSVGIGQISSEVPQNLSASRPQDRQFILSSKKLLLSDSGFYLCAWSVGRSPLHFGNGTRLTVT.

Written as DNA, the CDR3 is TGTGCCAGCAGTTACTCGACTCAGCCTAACTATGGCTACACCTTC. Translated: CASSYSTQPNYGYTF. The chain couples TRBV6-2 or TRBV6-3 to TRBJ1-2, with D unresolved. Germline values: CDR1 MNHEY, CDR2 SVGEGT. V was pared by 0 bases and J by 0 bases, with 8 bases between. CDR3 length: 15 residues.